One and the same sample provided the 28 T cell receptor beta chains below, sequenced in a study of blood T cell repertoires in COVID-19. Assay used: immunoSEQ multiplex PCR; TCRdb lists only in-frame clones, some missing. Seen here are 250,000 or so clones, about nine tenths observed once, and the top ten hold roughly 2.3%. Sequencing was done on a sample of PBMCs or T cells enriched from blood (not recorded which). These receptor sequences come from a woman aged 35 to 49 with acute COVID-19.

The rearrangement links TRBV12-5 to TRBJ1-4; 7 bases match TRBD1. From germline, CDR1 is LGHNT and CDR2 FRNRAP. V lost 6 bases, J lost 5 bases, and 3 bases stayed unmatched. The CDR3 extends over 13 amino acids. The CDR3 spells CASGGQENEKLFF. In DNA, the CDR3 is TGTGCTAGTGGAGGACAGGAGAATGAAAAACTGTTTTTT.

This clone has more than one count but fewer than ten. V gene TRBV19 combines with J gene TRBJ2-2, with D hard to call. Germline CDR1 and CDR2: LNHDA and SQIVND (reference sequence). The CDR3 covers 16 residues. Between the trimmed V and J ends, which lost 2 bases and 2 bases, there was a span of 12 bases. The CDR3 bases are TGTGCCAGTAGTATAATCGTACCTGGCAACACCGGGGAGCTGTTTTTT. As protein: CASSIIVPGNTGELFF.

The CDR3 nucleotides read TGTGCCAGCACAGTCAGGGGTGCCGGAAACACCATATATTTT. It is translated as CASTVRGAGNTIYF. The V gene is TRBV2, the J gene TRBJ1-3; TRBD1 is a possible D gene (6 bases). V lost 7 bases, J lost 4 bases, and 14 bases lay in between. Germline V gives CDR1 SNHLY, CDR2 FYNNEI. This CDR3 region has 14 residues. The full variable domain, in which reference TRBV2 and TRBJ1-3 provide the parts outside the CDR3, is EPEVTQTPSHQVTQMGQEVILRCVPISNHLYFYWYRQILGQKVEFLVSFYNNEISEKSEIFDDQFSVERPDGSNFTLKIRSTKLEDSAMYFCASTVRGAGNTIYFGEGSWLTVV.

This chain joins TRBV7-2 and TRBJ2-2, with 7 nucleotides matching TRBD2. The germline gives CDR1 SGHTA, CDR2 FQGNSA. J lost 5 bases, V lost 1 base, and 4 bases had no gene match. The CDR3 length is 15 residues. CDR3 amino acids: CASSLVLGGTGELFF. CDR3 DNA sequence: TGTGCCAGCAGCTTAGTATTGGGAGGGACCGGGGAGCTGTTTTTT. Full variable domain (remainder filled in from reference TRBV7-2 and TRBJ2-2): GAGVSQSPSNKVTEKGKDVELRCDPISGHTALYWYRQSLGQGLEFLIYFQGNSAPDKSGLPSDRFSAERTGGSVSTLTIQRTQQEDSAVYLCASSLVLGGTGELFFGEGSRLTVL.

The chain recombines TRBV30 with TRBJ1-3; D might be TRBD1 (6 bases). This CDR3 contains 13 residues. CDR1 and CDR2 (germline): GTSNPN, SVGIG (reference sequence). The V end lost 5 bases, the J end lost 1 base, and 9 bases lay between the germline ends. The CDR3 here is CAWGTLSGNTIYF. The CDR3 DNA follows: TGTGCCTGGGGGACACTTTCTGGAAACACCATATATTTT.

J is TRBJ1-6 and V is TRBV10-3, with 10 positions matching TRBD1. Germline-derived CDR1 and CDR2 are ENHRY and SYGVKD. V was pared by 10 bases and J by 5 bases, with 2 bases of the junction left unmatched. The CDR3 is made up of 13 amino acids. DNA for the CDR3: TGTGCCAGCGGACAGGGGGATAATTCACCCCTCCACTTT. Translating it yields CASGQGDNSPLHF.

The chain employs TRBV2 and TRBJ2-7, with a weak D call TRBD2 (7 bases). Trimming shortened V by 7 bases and J by 3 bases, and 13 bases separated the two germline ends. Germline CDR1 and CDR2: SNHLY and FYNNEI. The CDR3 length is 13 residues. The CDR3 nucleotides are TGTGCCAGCACCGAGGGGGGGCTCTACGAGCAGTACTTC. It yields the protein CASTEGGLYEQYF.

Details on this clone: Sequence at one end of the junction differs from germline and may be a read error. The genes are TRBV5-1 and TRBJ2-3; 10 bases line up with TRBD2. Germline CDR1 and CDR2: SGHRS and YFSETQ. This CDR3 is 14 amino acids long. This CDR3 reads CASSSSGSRDTQYF. The CDR3 DNA reads TGCGCCAGCAGTTCTAGCGGGAGCAGAGATACGCAGTATTTT.

The CDR3 sequence is CASSWDRSSYEQYV. The CDR3 DNA reads as TGTGCCAGCAGCTGGGACAGGAGCTCCTACGAGCAGTACGTC. This rearrangement joins TRBV5-4 to TRBJ2-7, with 8 bases identical to TRBD1. Germline assignment: CDR1 SGHNT and CDR2 YYREEE (reference sequence). V shed 3 bases and J 0 bases; nucleotides not matched to a gene: 2. This CDR3 comprises 14 residues.

The gene calls are TRBV29-1 and TRBJ2-1; 13 nucleotides match TRBD2. Germline V gene lookup returns CDR1 SQVTM and CDR2 ANQGSEA. The CDR3 consists of 14 residues. V lost 6 bases and J lost 12; bases outside the gene matches: 11. CDR3 region: CSVAEPGLAGPQFF. As DNA, the CDR3 is TGCAGCGTGGCCGAACCGGGACTAGCGGGACCGCAGTTCTTC.

This clone was observed a single time. This chain joins TRBV19 and TRBJ2-2, with 7 bases fitting TRBD2. The junction had 6 bases not matched to a gene; V was cut back by 5 bases and J by 0 bases. Germline CDR1 LNHDA, CDR2 SQIVND (reference sequence). CDR3 length equals 16 residues. CDR3 DNA sequence: TGTGCCAGTAGTCCCCGGGGGAGGGCGAACACCGGGGAGCTGTTTTTT. Residues: CASSPRGRANTGELFF.

This clone appeared once. The J gene is TRBJ2-2, the V gene TRBV19; 15 bases fit TRBD2. V trimming: 2 bases; J trimming: 7 bases; junction bases outside the gene matches: 8. The germline CDR1 and CDR2 sequences are LNHDA and SQIVND (reference sequence). The CDR3 has 18 amino acids. CDR3 DNA sequence: TGTGCCAGTAGTATATCGGGACTAGCGGGGGGCGTGTACGGGGAGCTGTTTTTT. Translated, it gives CASSISGLAGGVYGELFF.

The CDR3 DNA reads as TGCAGTGCTAGTGCTAGCGGGAGAATGAATGAGCAGTTCTTC. Translating gives CSASASGRMNEQFF. The V call is TRBV20-1, the J call TRBJ2-1; 10 nucleotides agree with TRBD2. This CDR3 has 14 amino acids. In germline, CDR1 is DFQATT, CDR2 SNEGSKA (reference sequence). V trimming: 3 bases; J trimming: 7 bases; junction bases outside the gene matches: 6.

To note about this clone: Different DNA sequences within this sample yield the same CDR3. The chain recombines TRBV24-1 with TRBJ2-1, with 7 bases aligning to TRBD2. The CDR3 loop spans 15 amino acids. Trimming removed 3 bases from V and 3 bases from J; junction bases left unmatched: 4. Germline V gene lookup returns CDR1 KGHDR and CDR2 SFDVKD. The CDR3 nucleotides are TGTGCCACCAGTGATCCCCTAGCGGACTACAATGAGCAGTTCTTC. Its protein product is CATSDPLADYNEQFF.

The chain carries TRBV2 and TRBJ1-6; the match to TRBD1 covers 8 bases. Germline V CDR1 and CDR2: SNHLY, FYNNEI. V shed 6 bases, J shed 6 bases, and the junction held 4 bases outside the gene matches. This CDR3 contains 14 residues. CDR3 residues: CASRAGQANSPLHF. The CDR3 DNA reads as TGTGCCAGCAGGGCGGGACAGGCTAATTCACCCCTCCACTTT.

The chain recombines TRBV5-1 with TRBJ2-1; 13 bases are a match to TRBD2. With V trimmed by 0 bases and J by 5 bases, 8 bases remained unmatched. This CDR3 spans 18 amino acids. Germline V gives CDR1 SGHRS, CDR2 YFSETQ. CDR3 protein: CASSLGLRTSGRNNEQFF. CDR3 DNA: TGCGCCAGCAGCTTGGGCCTCAGGACTAGCGGGAGAAACAATGAGCAGTTCTTC.

J is TRBJ1-2 and V is TRBV7-9; perhaps TRBD1 as D (6 bases). This CDR3 has 15 residues. V was trimmed by 1 base and J by 6 bases, leaving 15 bases between them. Looked up from germline, CDR1 is SEHNR and CDR2 is FQNEAQ (reference sequence). The CDR3 region has the DNA TGTGCCAGCAGCTTAGAGGCTACAGGGAGCCATGGCTACACCTTC. Translating it yields CASSLEATGSHGYTF.

The rearrangement joins TRBV21-1 to TRBJ2-7; the table's D call TRBD1 went unverified against the DNA. TRBV21-1 is termed a pseudogene. This CDR3 comprises 16 residues. Here the CDR3 DNA reads TGTGCCAGCAGCAAAGGCCGCGGCCAGGGTTTTTTCGAGCAGTACGTC. It is translated as CASSKGRGQGFFEQYV.

This clone occurred once. CDR3 amino acids: CATSVLAGASYNEQFF. CDR3 bases: TGTGCCACCAGTGTGCTAGCGGGAGCCTCCTACAATGAGCAGTTCTTC. The chain is built from TRBV24-1 and TRBJ2-1; the match to TRBD2 covers 10 bases. This CDR3 is 16 amino acids long. CDR1 and CDR2 from the germline V gene are KGHDR and SFDVKD. V shed 5 bases and J 0 bases; nucleotides not matched to a gene: 3.

The V gene is TRBV5-4, the J gene TRBJ1-2, with D possibly being TRBD1 (5 bases). Germline V gives CDR1 SGHNT, CDR2 YYREEE (reference sequence). V gave up 1 base and J gave up 3 bases, with 13 bases separating them. The CDR3 is made up of 15 amino acids. CDR3 residues: CASSLLARAHYGYTF. In nucleotides, the CDR3 is TGTGCCAGCAGCTTGTTGGCCAGGGCCCACTATGGCTACACCTTC.

J is TRBJ2-7 and V is TRBV5-1, with a weak D call TRBD2 (5 bases). The V end lost 4 bases, the J end lost 0 bases, and 11 bases lay between the germline ends. Germline CDR1 and CDR2: SGHRS and YFSETQ. This CDR3 region has 14 residues. In DNA form, the CDR3 reads TGCGCCAGCAGCCCCGGGGTTACCTCCTACGAGCAGTACGTC. As protein: CASSPGVTSYEQYV.

In this sample, this clone turned up once. The chain carries TRBV30 and TRBJ1-1; no reliable D call. The CDR3 loop spans 12 amino acids. Germline CDR1 GTSNPN, CDR2 SVGIG (reference sequence). The V gene lost 4 bases and the J gene lost 3 bases, with 9 bases spanning the gap. CDR3 DNA sequence: TGTGCCTGGACCCCGAGCGACACTGAAGCTTTCTTT. Its protein is CAWTPSDTEAFF.

CDR3 sequence (DNA): TGTGCCAGTAGTAAGAGGGATAATCAGCCCCAGCATTTT. It codes for CASSKRDNQPQHF. V is TRBV19 and J is TRBJ1-5; D not certain. The germline V gene encodes CDR1 LNHDA and CDR2 SQIVND (reference sequence). This CDR3 contains 13 residues. The germline V and J ends were trimmed by 4 bases and 4 bases, with 8 bases remaining between them.

The chain links TRBV15 to TRBJ1-5, with 7 bases fitting TRBD1. Germline V gene sequence: CDR1 LNHNV, CDR2 YYDKDF (reference sequence). CDR3 length equals 15 residues. After removal of 0 bases from V and 5 bases from J, the junction contained 4 bases not matched to a gene. CDR3 residues: CATSRDRQGDQPQHF. CDR3 bases: TGTGCCACCAGCAGAGATCGACAGGGAGATCAGCCCCAGCATTTT. Looking up the rest from reference TRBV15 and TRBJ1-5 gives the full variable domain: DAMVIQNPRYQVTQFGKPVTLSCSQTLNHNVMYWYQQKSSQAPKLLFHYYDKDFNNEADTPDNFQSRRPNTSFCFLDIRSPGLGDTAMYLCATSRDRQGDQPQHFGDGTRLSIL.

The gene calls are TRBV10-3 and TRBJ1-1; 7 bases are shared with TRBD1. The V and J ends lost 10 bases and 0 bases, in that order; junction bases with no gene match: 5. The CDR3 covers 13 residues. CDR1 and CDR2 (germline): ENHRY, SYGVKD. In DNA form, the CDR3 reads TGTGCCACTCGGGACAGTCTGAACACTGAAGCTTTCTTT. It yields the protein CATRDSLNTEAFF.

The rearrangement uses TRBV3-1 (or the pseudogene TRBV3-2) and TRBJ1-2; 7 nucleotides align to TRBD1. Germline values: CDR1 LGHDT, CDR2 YNNKEL (reference sequence). The CDR3 length is 13 residues. The trim removed 6 bases at V and 8 bases at J, leaving 9 bases unmatched. CDR3 DNA sequence: TGTGCCAGCAGAGAGGGGGCAGGTGGGGGCTACACCTTC. It yields the protein CASREGAGGGYTF.

The genes are TRBV5-1 and TRBJ2-3; TRBD2 agrees at 8 bases. CDR1 is SGHRS, CDR2 YFSETQ, per germline. The junction had 6 bases not matched to a gene; V was cut back by 4 bases and J by 5 bases. The CDR3 runs 14 residues. The CDR3 DNA sequence: TGCGCCAGCAGCCCGGGACTAGTTTTAGATACGCAGTATTTT. This gives the protein CASSPGLVLDTQYF.

This chain links TRBV5-6 with TRBJ1-2; 8 nucleotides agree with TRBD1. The germline gives CDR1 SGHDT, CDR2 YYEEEE. CDR3 length equals 13 residues. Unmatched junction bases numbered 7, after V lost 4 bases and J lost 8 bases. The CDR3 sequence is CASSTDRVEGYTF. Here the CDR3 DNA reads TGTGCCAGCAGCACGGACAGGGTGGAAGGCTACACCTTC.